The text below deals with one TCR beta chain. It lacks a known antigen. Base qualities are not at hand, and no much larger clone is one base apart. This sample was taken from a study of tumor-infiltrating lymphocytes in primary liver carcinoma (dated by TCRdb to 2016 to 2017). Broadly, across the study: A handful of patients with histopathologically diagnosed primary liver carcinoma underwent surgical resection in China between late 2015 and March 2016. Of the five patients (three men and two women, aged 30 to 69 years), four had hepatocellular carcinoma and one had combined HCC and intrahepatic cholangiocarcinoma. Tumors of the five patients were stage T1-T3 N0M0 with maximum diameters of roughly 4.2 to 10 cm. Roughly 3.65 to 7.5 million productive TCRbeta reads were obtained per sample, and no significant difference in read depth was found between tissue types. Across five regions of each liver tumor, along with adjacent normal tissue and blood, the study brought together TCRbeta repertoire sequencing, expression microarrays and whole-exome sequencing. TCRbeta repertoire sequencing covered roughly 35 specimens from 5 patients: some 25 tumor regions, 5 adjacent noncancerous liver tissues and 5 peripheral blood samples. Repertoires from technical replicates were highly reproducible, with mean shared-clone rates about 0.88 and correlation coefficients above 0.95. The study at large found these results: With just a handful of patients in the study, the authors point out that the findings should be validated in a larger study. Because sequencing covered only the TCR beta chain and unpaired alpha chains were not captured, true repertoire diversity is likely underestimated. Because the samples were bulk and unsorted, CD4+ and CD8+ T cell repertoires could not be compared. Pairs of tumor regions showed greater repertoire overlap (mean roughly 35%) than tumor-adjacent pairs (about 17%) or tumor-blood pairs (roughly 15%), which is consistent with antigen-driven expansion. A significantly larger repertoire fraction was made up by the top 250 clones in tumors than in blood (p = 0.039).

TCRbeta-specific cDNA was reverse-transcribed from 500 ng total RNA using a constant-region primer and ProtoScript II reverse transcriptase. Construction of the TCRbeta libraries relied on three nested rounds of multiplex PCR, following a slightly modified ARM-PCR procedure. The first two PCR rounds used multiplex TRBV1-TRBV30 forward primers with a Cbeta reverse primer, each for roughly 10 cycles. A final 25-cycle PCR with Deep VentR polymerase added sample barcodes and Illumina adapters. Amplicons of 200-500 bp were gel-purified with a QIAquick gel extraction kit before sequencing. An Illumina HiSeq 2500 was used to sequence the TCRbeta amplicons with 250-bp paired-end reads. Per the authors' processing: Reads were quality-trimmed with Trimmomatic v0.33, and paired reads were merged with FLASH v1.2.11 to recover full CDR3 sequences. V, D and J germline segments were assigned to the rearranged TCRbeta sequences using MiGEC v1.2.1b. VDJtools v1.0.0 computed clonotype statistics and Shannon-Wiener diversity indices. To reduce sampling bias, subsequent analyses other than the diversity analysis used only the 250 most abundant clonotypes in each sample. In-frame beta chains were kept once TCRdb had trimmed the public reads at Q25 with fastp and called clones with MiXCR. All rows with the same CDR3 protein become a single entry with the most common DNA and genes. TCRdb assigned the V and J calls; the authors' analysis was not used. This sample lists 250,000 to 350,000 distinct CDR3 sequences; 50% to 75% were detected once. The top ten clones comprise about a sixth of the sample.

TRIzol reagent was used to extract blood RNA from unsorted whole blood, while the DNeasy Blood & Tissue kit provided the germline DNA. Chronic HBV infection was present in the patients, and the patients were treatment-naive at sampling. Four milliliters of peripheral blood were collected into K2EDTA tubes before surgery. The V and J ends are trimmed by 10 bases and 5 bases, leaving 14 bases between them. Reading from cysteine to phenylalanine, the CDR3 counts 13 amino acids. The read is trimmed to its CDR3 DNA, 39 bases read in frame from base 1. The CDR1 and CDR2 encoded by the germline V gene are ENHRY and SYGVKD.

Sample: peripheral blood. This receptor chain uses TRBV10-3 and TRBJ1-4, and perhaps TRBD1 as D gene, on 5 matching bases. The source of this sequence is a woman aged 30 to 39 with primary liver carcinoma and hepatitis B virus infection. The sequenced DNA: TGTGCCACTAAGGGGCAGGGAAATGAAAAACTGTTTTTT. Translated, this gives CATKGQGNEKLFF.